This section outlines one T cell receptor (beta chain) sequence together with its context. Sequencing used immunoSEQ multiplex PCR; TCRdb keeps in-frame clones, though not all of them. The data hold roughly 30,000 clones, with 80% to 90% observed a single time. The data derive from a study of blood T cell repertoires in COVID-19. Study in general: Sample material is recorded as cDNA or gDNA derived from T cells, B-cell-depleted T cells, or PBMCs.

The sequence came from a man older than 75 with acute or convalescent COVID-19. The sequencing input was peripheral blood.

CDR3 residues: CASSYPGLAGVNTQYF. The CDR3 DNA sequence: TGTGCCAGCAGCTACCCGGGACTAGCGGGAGTTAATACGCAGTATTTT. The gene calls are TRBV11-2 and TRBJ2-3, with 14 bases matching TRBD2. The V segment lost 4 bases and the J segment 7 bases; nucleotides outside the gene matches: 7. Germline V lookup: CDR1 SGHAT, CDR2 FQNNGV. This CDR3 has 16 residues. The full variable domain, in which reference TRBV11-2 and TRBJ2-3 provide the parts outside the CDR3, is EAGVAQSPRYKIIEKRQSVAFWCNPISGHATLYWYQQILGQGPKLLIQFQNNGVVDDSQLPKDRFSAERLKGVDSTLKIQPAKLEDSAVYLCASSYPGLAGVNTQYFGPGTRLTVL.